One T cell receptor (beta chain) is described in this entry. Only in-frame clones appear in the TCRdb table, and some are missing; sequencing was by immunoSEQ multiplex PCR. The data contain roughly 48,000 clones, nearly 95% of them singletons. This sample is part of a study of T cell changes during pregnancy in multiple sclerosis. V was cut by 1 base and J by 9 bases, with 16 bases left in between. Per the germline V gene, CDR1 is SGHRS and CDR2 is YFSETQ. The CDR3 is made up of 14 amino acids. The clonotype originates from a female donor with multiple sclerosis, enrolled in a pregnancy study. Sequenced here: CD4+ T cells from peripheral blood mononuclear cells, sampled in the first trimester of pregnancy. V usage is TRBV5-1 and J usage is TRBJ1-1; TRBD1 might be the D (6 bases). The chain's CDR3 is CASSLRGGAWKAFF. Here the CDR3 DNA reads TGCGCCAGCAGCTTGAGGGGGGGCGCTTGGAAAGCTTTCTTT.